This T cell receptor (beta chain) was observed in a study of a mutant IDH1 vaccine in newly diagnosed glioma. Comment on this clone: Its antigen is still unknown.

The V end was cut by 7 bases, the J end by 0 bases, with 13 bases between. Germline V gene lookup returns CDR1 SQVTM and CDR2 ANQGSEA. The CDR3 length is 14 residues. The protocol was immunoSEQ multiplex PCR, while the TCRdb copy is restricted to in-frame clones and leaves out a portion. The data show some 50,000 clones, 65% seen once. Time point described: week 47, end of study. What each vaccine dose contained was 300 ug of mutant IDH1 20-mer peptide, accompanied by topical imiquimod. Material: peripheral blood mononuclear cells (PBMCs), obtained from a glioma patient whose treatment included an IDH1 peptide vaccine. This chain links TRBV29-1 with TRBJ2-4, with D maybe TRBD2 (6 bases). The sequence derives from a man in his forties with glioma. Some clones in this sample may be carry-over from other donors' samples. CDR3 nucleotide sequence: TGCAGCGCCCGGGAGAACCTAGCCAAAAACATTCAGTACTTC. Its protein product is CSARENLAKNIQYF.